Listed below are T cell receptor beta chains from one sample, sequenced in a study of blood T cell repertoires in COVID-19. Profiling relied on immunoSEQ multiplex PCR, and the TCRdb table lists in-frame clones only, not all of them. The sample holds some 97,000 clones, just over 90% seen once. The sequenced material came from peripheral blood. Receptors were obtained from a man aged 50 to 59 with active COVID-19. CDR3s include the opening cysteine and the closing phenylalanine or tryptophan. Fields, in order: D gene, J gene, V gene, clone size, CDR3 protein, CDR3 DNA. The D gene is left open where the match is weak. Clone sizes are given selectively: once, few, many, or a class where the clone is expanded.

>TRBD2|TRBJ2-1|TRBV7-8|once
CASSKVRGGAYNEQFF
TGTGCCAGCAGTAAAGTTCGCGGGGGGGCCTACAATGAGCAGTTCTTC
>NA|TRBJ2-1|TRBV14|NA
CASSQAGAVPYNEQFF
TGTGCCAGCAGCCAAGCAGGAGCGGTACCCTACAATGAGCAGTTCTTC
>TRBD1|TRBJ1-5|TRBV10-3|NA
CAISEGTGAQPQHF
TGTGCCATCAGTGAGGGGACAGGGGCTCAGCCCCAGCATTTT
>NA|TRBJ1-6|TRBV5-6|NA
CASSPSDRVRNSPLHF
TGTGCCAGCAGCCCGTCGGACAGAGTGAGGAATTCACCCCTCCACTTT
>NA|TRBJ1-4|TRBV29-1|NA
CSVLAGNEKLFF
TGCAGCGTGCTGGCGGGGAACGAAAAACTGTTTTTT
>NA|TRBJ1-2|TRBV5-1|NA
CASSLIPGDGYGYTF
TGCGCCAGCAGCTTGATACCAGGGGATGGCTATGGCTACACCTTC
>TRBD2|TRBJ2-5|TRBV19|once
CASTPNSGTKTQYF
TGTGCCAGTACCCCGAATAGCGGGACCAAGACCCAGTACTTC
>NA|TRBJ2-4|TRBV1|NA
CTSSQDASGSPGAKNIQYF
TGCACCAGCAGCCAAGATGCTAGCGGGAGCCCCGGGGCCAAAAACATTCAGTACTTC
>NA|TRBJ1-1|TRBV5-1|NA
CASSLVSGATEAFF
TGCGCCAGCAGCTTGGTATCAGGGGCCACTGAAGCTTTCTTT
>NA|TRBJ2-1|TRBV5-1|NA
CASSLASEQFF
TGCGCCAGCAGCTTGGCTTCTGAGCAGTTCTTC
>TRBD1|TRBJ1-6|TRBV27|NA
CASSQDSRGPYNSPLHF
TGTGCCAGCAGTCAGGACAGCAGGGGGCCGTATAATTCACCCCTCCACTTT
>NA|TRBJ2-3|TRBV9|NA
CASSVEQGRDTQYF
TGTGCCAGCAGCGTAGAACAGGGAAGAGATACGCAGTATTTT
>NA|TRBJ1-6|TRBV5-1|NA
CASSLDNTGSPLHF
TGCGCCAGCAGCTTGGACAACACGGGGTCACCCCTCCACTTT
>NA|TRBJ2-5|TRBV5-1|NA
CASSFQGSQETQYF
TGCGCCAGCAGCTTCCAGGGATCTCAAGAGACCCAGTACTTC
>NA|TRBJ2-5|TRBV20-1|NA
CSAAGQETQYF
TGCAGTGCCGCAGGTCAAGAGACCCAGTACTTC
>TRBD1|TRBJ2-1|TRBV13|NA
CASSGDRGSYNEQFF
TGTGCCAGCAGCGGGGACAGGGGCTCCTACAATGAGCAGTTCTTC
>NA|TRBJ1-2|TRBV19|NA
CASATAVLKANYGYTF
TGTGCCAGCGCGACAGCCGTTCTGAAAGCTAACTATGGCTACACCTTC
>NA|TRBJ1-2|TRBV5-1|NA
CASSSNSPGINYGYTF
TGCGCCAGCAGCTCCAACTCCCCAGGGATCAACTATGGCTACACCTTC
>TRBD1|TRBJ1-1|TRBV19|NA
CASTLDREGPEAFF
TGTGCCAGTACCTTAGACAGGGAAGGTCCCGAAGCTTTCTTT
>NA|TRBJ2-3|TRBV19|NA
CASKRALGTDTQYF
TGTGCCAGTAAGAGGGCCCTGGGCACAGATACGCAGTATTTT
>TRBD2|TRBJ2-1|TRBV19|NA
CASRSGRFGNEQFF
TGTGCCAGTCGTAGCGGGAGGTTCGGGAATGAGCAGTTCTTC
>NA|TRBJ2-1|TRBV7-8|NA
CASSLTWGGRVNEQFF
TGTGCCAGCAGCTTAACGTGGGGGGGCCGTGTGAATGAGCAGTTCTTC